The next 20 T cell receptor beta chains were all read from a single sample in a study of cytomegalovirus exposure and HLA in healthy donors. Produced via immunoSEQ multiplex PCR; TCRdb's table is partial and in-frame only. The sample has around 300,000 clones, roughly 87% seen once. Source material: PBMCs. Every receptor here comes from a woman aged 30 to 39 in good health and CMV-seropositive.

This clone came up a few times. This rearrangement joins TRBV5-6 to TRBJ2-1; 10 bases are shared with TRBD2. This CDR3 comprises 15 residues. Germline CDR1 is SGHDT and CDR2 is YYEEEE. Unmatched junction bases numbered 5, after V lost 2 bases and J lost 6 bases. This CDR3 is CASSFRTSGGNEQFF. DNA of the CDR3: TGTGCCAGCAGCTTTAGGACTAGCGGAGGCAATGAGCAGTTCTTC.

This chain connects TRBV6-1 to TRBJ2-1, with a possible D match to TRBD2 (5 bases). V dropped 8 bases and J dropped 0 bases, with 11 bases sitting between them. Germline V CDR1 and CDR2: MNHNS, SASEGT. The CDR3 runs 14 residues. CDR3 protein: CASSVGSSYNEQFF. The CDR3 DNA follows: TGTGCCAGCTCCGTGGGGAGCTCCTACAATGAGCAGTTCTTC.

This chain links TRBV7-8 with TRBJ2-7; 11 positions agree with TRBD1. Germline-derived CDR1 and CDR2 are SGHVS and FQNEAQ. This CDR3 spans 16 amino acids. J lost 4 bases, V lost 5 bases, and 10 bases had no gene match. CDR3 region: CASSRRTGGEGYEQYF. The CDR3 coding sequence is TGTGCCAGCAGCCGGCGGACAGGGGGCGAAGGTTACGAGCAGTACTTC. Looking up the rest from reference TRBV7-8 and TRBJ2-7 gives the full variable domain: GAGVSQSPRYKVAKRGQDVALRCDPISGHVSLFWYQQALGQGPEFLTYFQNEAQLDKSGLPSDRFFAERPEGSVSTLKIQRTQQEDSAVYLCASSRRTGGEGYEQYFGPGTRLTVT.

The chain links TRBV2 to TRBJ2-1; D may be TRBD1 (6 bases). CDR3 size: 17 residues. V was shortened by 6 bases and J by 3 bases, with 21 bases between the two germline ends. Germline V lookup: CDR1 SNHLY, CDR2 FYNNEI. CDR3 in amino acids: CASRRDNLEGSYNEQFF. For the CDR3, the DNA is TGTGCCAGCAGAAGGGACAACCTAGAGGGGAGCTACAATGAGCAGTTCTTC.

The chain links TRBV27 to TRBJ1-1; D ambiguous. Germline CDR1 and CDR2: MNHEY and SMNVEV (reference sequence). V was cut by 5 bases and J by 5 bases, with 9 bases left in between. The CDR3 consists of 12 residues. CDR3 in DNA: TGTGCCAGCAGTCGGGTTTTAACTGAAGCTTTCTTT. This codes for CASSRVLTEAFF.

The V call is TRBV6-5, the J call TRBJ1-1; possibly TRBD1 for D (6 bases). This CDR3 comprises 16 residues. With 0 bases removed from V and 0 bases from J, the gap between germline ends came to 11 bases. Germline V gene lookup returns CDR1 MNHEY and CDR2 SVGAGI. This chain's CDR3 is CASSYSPGGMNTEAFF. The CDR3 DNA reads TGTGCCAGCAGTTACTCTCCGGGGGGCATGAACACTGAAGCTTTCTTT.

The chain recombines TRBV2 with TRBJ1-2, with TRBD1 identical over 8 bases. Germline V CDR1 and CDR2: SNHLY, FYNNEI. Losses at the gene ends were 3 bases for V and 4 bases for J; bases not matched to a gene: 1. The CDR3 totals 13 residues. The CDR3: CASSEGQVYGYTF. The CDR3 region has the DNA TGTGCCAGCAGTGAGGGACAGGTCTATGGCTACACCTTC.

The V gene is TRBV13, the J gene TRBJ2-2, with 8 nucleotides matching TRBD1. Trimming at V came to 10 bases and at J to 0 bases, leaving 4 bases not matched to a gene. The length of the CDR3 is 14 residues. Germline V CDR1 and CDR2: PRHDT, FYEKMQ (reference sequence). The CDR3: CATGTGTNTGELFF. CDR3 coding DNA: TGTGCCACCGGGACAGGTACGAACACCGGGGAGCTGTTTTTT.

This chain links TRBV4-2 with TRBJ2-2; TRBD2 aligns across 13 bases. CDR1 and CDR2 (germline): LGHNA, YNFKEQ. This CDR3 has 21 residues. V dropped 0 bases and J dropped 1; count of bases not matched to a gene: 11. This CDR3 is CASSQDQGITSGRGNTGELFF. The CDR3 DNA follows: TGTGCCAGCAGCCAAGATCAGGGCATTACTAGCGGGAGGGGGAACACCGGGGAGCTGTTTTTT.

This sequence joins TRBV6-1 and TRBJ2-7; 9 nucleotides agree with TRBD2. Germline V gene sequence: CDR1 MNHNS, CDR2 SASEGT. The CDR3 has 15 amino acids. V lost 5 bases to trimming and J lost 3 bases; unmatched junction nucleotides: 8. The CDR3 is CASSPLAGPFYEQYF. Written as DNA, the CDR3 is TGTGCCAGCAGTCCGCTAGCGGGACCCTTCTACGAGCAGTACTTC.

V is TRBV15 and J is TRBJ1-1; D possibly corresponds to TRBD1 (6 bases). In germline, CDR1 is LNHNV, CDR2 YYDKDF (reference sequence). V lost 6 bases, J lost 1 base, and 12 bases lay in between. CDR3 length: 14 residues. This chain's CDR3 is CATSFGQTNTEAFF. In DNA, the CDR3 is TGTGCCACCAGTTTTGGACAGACGAACACTGAAGCTTTCTTT.

CDR3 in amino acids: CASSKTPTSYNEQFF. CDR3 DNA: TGTGCCAGCAGTAAAACCCCGACATCCTACAATGAGCAGTTCTTC. J is TRBJ2-1 and V is TRBV2; no definite D call. Germline V lookup: CDR1 SNHLY, CDR2 FYNNEI. CDR3 length: 15 amino acids. Trimming stripped 5 bases from V and 1 base from J, with 12 bases between. Looking up the rest from reference TRBV2 and TRBJ2-1 gives the full variable domain: EPEVTQTPSHQVTQMGQEVILRCVPISNHLYFYWYRQILGQKVEFLVSFYNNEISEKSEIFDDQFSVERPDGSNFTLKIRSTKLEDSAMYFCASSKTPTSYNEQFFGPGTRLTVL.

This rearrangement joins TRBV29-1 to TRBJ1-2, with D perhaps TRBD1 (6 bases). This CDR3 region has 14 residues. Germline V CDR1 and CDR2: SQVTM, ANQGSEA. V shed 5 bases and J shed 8 bases, with 21 bases lying between them. CDR3 amino acids: CSVTTGYPMGGYTF. CDR3 nucleotides: TGCAGCGTTACGACAGGATATCCAATGGGGGGCTACACCTTC.

This chain connects TRBV6-5 to TRBJ2-7; 11 bases match TRBD1. This CDR3 is built from 15 residues. CDR1 MNHEY and CDR2 SVGAGI come from the germline V gene. Trimming took 4 bases from V and 2 from J; bases not matched to a gene: 4. The CDR3 sequence is CASSSGTGGPYEQYF. In DNA, the CDR3 is TGTGCCAGCAGTTCCGGGACAGGGGGGCCCTACGAGCAGTACTTC.

The chain combines TRBV5-4 with TRBJ2-1; 13 bases match TRBD2. CDR3 length equals 16 residues. Losses at the gene ends were 4 bases for V and 2 bases for J; bases not matched to a gene: 3. Germline V gene lookup returns CDR1 SGHNT and CDR2 YYREEE (reference sequence). The CDR3 loop reads CASSGLAGETYNEQFF. Here the CDR3 DNA reads TGTGCCAGCAGCGGACTAGCGGGAGAGACCTACAATGAGCAGTTCTTC.

A remark on this clone: The sample carries other DNA sequences with the same CDR3. This chain links TRBV27 with TRBJ1-1, with D perhaps TRBD1 (5 bases). Looked up from germline, CDR1 is MNHEY and CDR2 is SMNVEV (reference sequence). This CDR3 has 13 amino acids. The V end was cut by 2 bases, the J end by 1 base, with 5 bases between. CDR3 residues: CASSLTGNTEAFF. CDR3 nucleotides: TGTGCCAGCAGTTTAACAGGGAACACTGAAGCTTTCTTT.

The CDR3 region is CASSGQSYEQYF. DNA of the CDR3: TGTGCCAGCAGTGGACAGAGCTACGAGCAGTACTTC. The chain links TRBV6-1 to TRBJ2-7; D is perhaps TRBD1 (5 bases). This CDR3 has 12 residues. The V gene lost 4 bases and the J gene lost 3 bases, with 7 bases spanning the gap. CDR1 MNHNS and CDR2 SASEGT come from the germline V gene.

This rearrangement joins TRBV2 to TRBJ1-2, with D unclear. The ends were cut back, 7 bases at V and 9 bases at J, with 18 bases in the middle. The CDR3 spans 13 residues. Germline V gene data show CDR1 as SNHLY and CDR2 as FYNNEI. The CDR3 protein is CASIPAVGLSYTF. The CDR3 region has the DNA TGTGCCAGCATCCCAGCAGTGGGATTAAGCTACACCTTC.

The CDR3 protein is CSVEASTSGTANTGELFF. The CDR3 nucleotides read TGCAGCGTTGAAGCCAGCACTAGCGGGACCGCGAACACCGGGGAGCTGTTTTTT. The chain links TRBV29-1 to TRBJ2-2; 10 bases fit TRBD2. The CDR3 covers 18 residues. J gave up 0 bases and V 1 base, and 8 bases lay outside the gene matches. Germline assignment: CDR1 SQVTM and CDR2 ANQGSEA.

The table lists this clone with a count of one. The J gene is TRBJ1-3, the V gene TRBV5-6; 7 bases align to TRBD1. The CDR3 consists of 15 residues. Unmatched junction bases numbered 5, after V lost 5 bases and J lost 0 bases. Germline V gene lookup returns CDR1 SGHDT and CDR2 YYEEEE. The CDR3 DNA reads as TGTGCCAGCAGTAAAAGGGGGCCCTCTGGAAACACCATATATTTT. It is translated as CASSKRGPSGNTIYF.